Listed below are T cell receptor beta chains from one sample, sequenced in a study of T cells expressing NK-cell markers. TCRdb re-called the 5' RACE reads and shows each CDR3 protein once, DNA omitted. The sample includes 350,000 to 400,000 distinct CDR3 sequences. Material for sequencing was blood T cells: a sorted CD56 or NKG2C T cell subset, CD4+ or CD8+ T cells, or bulk PBMC T cells (not recorded which). These receptors originate from a woman between 45 and 65 years old in good health. CDR3s include the opening cysteine and the closing phenylalanine or tryptophan.

>TRBV20-1|TRBJ1-1
CSAMGKNTEAFF
>TRBV2|TRBJ2-1
CAARGGDSYNEQFF
>TRBV14|TRBJ2-1
CASSQGVAPGYNEQFF
>TRBV12-3/TRBV12-4|TRBJ2-3
CASSLLARTSGSDTQYF
>TRBV10-3|TRBJ2-1
CAISELAGESFYNEQFF
>TRBV5-1|TRBJ2-1
CASSPTSGTASYNEQFF
>TRBV5-1|TRBJ1-2
CASSLNLDRIDGYTF
>TRBV12-3/TRBV12-4|TRBJ2-1
CASSLESLLPNEQFF
>TRBV29-1|TRBJ2-3
CSERGQGKTYF
>TRBV11-3|TRBJ2-5
CASRSNREETQYF
>TRBV10-1|TRBJ2-7
CASSESRTGAYEQYF
>TRBV7-9|TRBJ2-2
CASSYRDRGLFF
>TRBV20-1|TRBJ2-3
CSASRATDTQYF
>TRBV20-1|TRBJ1-5
CSARAPGRGNQPQHF
>TRBV7-3|TRBJ1-2
CASSLAQGAGGYTF
>TRBV20-1|TRBJ2-5
CSALGALSETQYF
>TRBV2|TRBJ2-5
CASRGLAGRETQYF
>TRBV5-4|TRBJ1-2
CASRGTGGMNYGYTF
>TRBV10-3|TRBJ2-3
CAITAADTQYF
>TRBV7-6|TRBJ2-3
CASSRGQGVADTQYF
>TRBV6-5|TRBJ2-3
CASSYDSGRPTDTQYF
>TRBV30|TRBJ2-7
CAWSTGQNYEQYF
>TRBV20-1|TRBJ2-1
CSARVPGTSEQFF
>TRBV10-2|TRBJ2-7
CASSEVSAGALYEQYF
>TRBV27|TRBJ1-1
CASIGGGTEAFF
>TRBV12-3/TRBV12-4|TRBJ2-3
CASSSVSGRAHTQYF
>TRBV10-2|TRBJ1-6
CASGARGGISPLHF
>TRBV12-3/TRBV12-4|TRBJ1-5
CASSPWGSRGQNQPQHF
>TRBV12-3/TRBV12-4|TRBJ2-3
CASILQGAFTDTQYF
>TRBV7-2|TRBJ2-7
CASSLGGGRSLSTNEQYF